Each of the 9 T cell receptor beta chains below was sequenced from the same sample in a study of CD8+ T cells in alopecia areata. The authors extracted RNA and reverse transcribed it into cDNA as the sequencing template. Clones were read by immunoSEQ multiplex PCR, and TCRdb kept only the in-frame ones, dropping some. The sample has 23,000 or so clones, roughly 50% seen once. The sample comprised NKG2D-high CD8+ T cells sorted from blood. The receptors originated from a human donor with alopecia areata.

Concerning this clone itself: Other DNA variants within this sample encode the same CDR3. The genes are TRBV9 and TRBJ1-2; maybe TRBD1 (6 bases). This CDR3 has 13 residues. The V gene's germline CDR1 is SGDLS and CDR2 YYNGEE. V was cut by 3 bases and J by 3 bases, with 9 bases left in between. Here the CDR3 DNA reads TGTGCCAGCAGCGACAGGGAAGACTATGGCTACACCTTC. Translating gives CASSDREDYGYTF.

J is TRBJ1-2 and V is TRBV19; tentative D call: TRBD1 (6 bases). The CDR3 runs to 15 residues. In germline, CDR1 is LNHDA, CDR2 SQIVND (reference sequence). V lost 7 bases, J lost 7 bases, and 22 bases lay in between. CDR3 in DNA: TGTGCCAGTAAGATAATACAGGGAGGAACCTCTGGCTACACCTTC. Its translation is CASKIIQGGTSGYTF. Full variable domain (missing parts from reference TRBV19 and TRBJ1-2): DGGITQSPKYLFRKEGQNVTLSCEQNLNHDAMYWYRQDPGQGLRLIYYSQIVNDFQKGDIAEGYSVSREKKESFPLTVTSAQKNPTAFYLCASKIIQGGTSGYTFGSGTRLTVV.

The rearrangement joins TRBV5-1 to TRBJ2-1, with 12 bases aligning to TRBD2. V lost 4 bases and J lost 2; bases outside the gene matches: 7. CDR1 SGHRS and CDR2 YFSETQ come from the germline V gene. The CDR3 extends over 17 amino acids. The CDR3 is CASSRKTSGSPYNEQFF. The DNA for the CDR3 is TGCGCCAGCAGCCGAAAGACTAGCGGGAGCCCCTACAATGAGCAGTTCTTC.

This clone appeared a few times. The chain carries TRBV10-1 and TRBJ2-7; 11 nucleotides align to TRBD2. In germline, CDR1 is WNHNN, CDR2 SYGVQD (reference sequence). Germline trimming cut 2 bases from V and 6 bases from J; bases unmatched to any gene: 24. CDR3 length: 21 amino acids. CDR3 protein: CASSESRFGLAGGTTVGEQYF. In nucleotides, the CDR3 is TGCGCCAGCAGTGAGAGTCGGTTTGGGCTAGCGGGAGGTACTACTGTTGGCGAGCAGTACTTC.

This clone was seen a handful of times. V is TRBV28 and J is TRBJ2-7; TRBD2 matches at 7 bases. The CDR3 totals 15 residues. The junction had 8 bases not matched to a gene; V was cut back by 4 bases and J by 2 bases. Germline V gene sequence: CDR1 MDHEN, CDR2 SYDVKM. CDR3: CASSWGPAGAYEQYF. The CDR3 nucleotides read TGTGCCAGCAGTTGGGGCCCGGCGGGAGCCTACGAGCAGTACTTC. Full variable domain (missing parts from reference TRBV28 and TRBJ2-7): DVKVTQSSRYLVKRTGEKVFLECVQDMDHENMFWYRQDPGLGLRLIYFSYDVKMKEKGDIPEGYSVSREKKERFSLILESASTNQTSMYLCASSWGPAGAYEQYFGPGTRLTVT.

J is TRBJ1-1 and V is TRBV7-2, with 8 bases fitting TRBD1. V dropped 8 bases and J dropped 11; count of bases not matched to a gene: 7. The CDR3 has 11 amino acids. Germline values: CDR1 SGHTA, CDR2 FQGNSA. The CDR3 nucleotides are TGTGCCAGCGAACAGGGGGAGAAGGCTTTCTTT. This codes for CASEQGEKAFF.

This clone was detected only a few times. The CDR3 spells CASSFGGYEQYF. CDR3 in DNA: TGTGCCAGCAGCTTTGGGGGATACGAGCAGTACTTC. This chain links TRBV5-5 with TRBJ2-7; D could derive from TRBD1 or TRBD2 (5 bases each). The length of the CDR3 is 12 residues. Between the trimmed V and J ends, which lost 2 bases and 4 bases, there was a span of 7 bases. The V gene's germline CDR1 is SGHKS and CDR2 YYEKEE (reference sequence).

The V call is TRBV7-9, the J call TRBJ1-5; D gene unclear. V lost 1 base and J 5 bases, leaving 9 bases between the germline ends. CDR1 SEHNR and CDR2 FQNEAQ come from the germline V gene (reference sequence). This CDR3 contains 14 residues. The CDR3 protein is CASSLGISDQPQHF. The DNA for the CDR3 is TGTGCCAGCAGCTTAGGCATCAGCGATCAGCCCCAGCATTTT.

This clone was detected only once. This chain joins TRBV7-6 and TRBJ2-2; 10 bases are a match to TRBD2. The germline gives CDR1 SGHVS, CDR2 FNYEAQ. The length of the CDR3 is 17 residues. After removal of 2 bases from V and 4 bases from J, the junction contained 7 bases not matched to a gene. The CDR3 loop is CASSLNVAGGPTGELFF. The CDR3, as DNA: TGTGCCAGCAGCTTAAATGTAGCGGGAGGACCCACCGGGGAGCTGTTTTTT.